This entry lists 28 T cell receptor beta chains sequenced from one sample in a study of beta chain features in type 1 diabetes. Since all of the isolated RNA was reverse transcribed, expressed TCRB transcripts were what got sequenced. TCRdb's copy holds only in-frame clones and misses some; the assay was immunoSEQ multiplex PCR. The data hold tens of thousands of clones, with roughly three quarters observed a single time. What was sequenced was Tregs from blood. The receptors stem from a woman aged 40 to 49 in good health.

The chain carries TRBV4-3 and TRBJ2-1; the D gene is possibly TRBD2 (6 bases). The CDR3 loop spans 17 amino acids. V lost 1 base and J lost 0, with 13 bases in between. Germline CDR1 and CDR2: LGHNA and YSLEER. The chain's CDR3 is CASSQAWSAGSYNEQFF. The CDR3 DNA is TGCGCCAGCAGCCAAGCATGGTCAGCGGGCTCCTACAATGAGCAGTTCTTC.

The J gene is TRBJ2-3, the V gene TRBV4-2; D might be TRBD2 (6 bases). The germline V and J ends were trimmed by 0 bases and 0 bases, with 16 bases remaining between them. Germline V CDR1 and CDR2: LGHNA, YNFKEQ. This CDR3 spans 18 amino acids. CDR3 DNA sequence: TGTGCCAGCAGCCAAGAGGGAATCCGGGGGACTAGCACAGATACGCAGTATTTT. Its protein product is CASSQEGIRGTSTDTQYF.

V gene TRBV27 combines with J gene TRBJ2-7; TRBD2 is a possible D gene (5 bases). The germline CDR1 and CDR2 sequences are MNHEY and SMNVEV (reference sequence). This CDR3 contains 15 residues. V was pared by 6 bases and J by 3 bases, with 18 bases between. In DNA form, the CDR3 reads TGTGCCAGCAGCCAATACGGGGAAGGGTACTACGAGCAGTACTTC. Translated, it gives CASSQYGEGYYEQYF.

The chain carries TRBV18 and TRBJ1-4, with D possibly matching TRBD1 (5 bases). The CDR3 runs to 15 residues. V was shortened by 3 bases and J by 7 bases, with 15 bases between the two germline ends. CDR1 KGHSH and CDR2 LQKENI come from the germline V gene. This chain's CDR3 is CASSPQAGYGEKLFF. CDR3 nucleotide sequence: TGTGCCAGCTCACCGCAGGCAGGGTATGGTGAAAAACTGTTTTTT.

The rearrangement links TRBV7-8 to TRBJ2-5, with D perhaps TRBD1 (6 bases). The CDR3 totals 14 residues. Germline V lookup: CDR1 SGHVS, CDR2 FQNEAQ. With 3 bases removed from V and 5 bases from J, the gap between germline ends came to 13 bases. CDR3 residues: CASSFRQEMETQYF. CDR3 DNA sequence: TGTGCCAGCAGCTTTAGACAGGAGATGGAGACCCAGTACTTC. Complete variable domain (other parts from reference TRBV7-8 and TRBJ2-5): GAGVSQSPRYKVAKRGQDVALRCDPISGHVSLFWYQQALGQGPEFLTYFQNEAQLDKSGLPSDRFFAERPEGSVSTLKIQRTQQEDSAVYLCASSFRQEMETQYFGPGTRLLVL.

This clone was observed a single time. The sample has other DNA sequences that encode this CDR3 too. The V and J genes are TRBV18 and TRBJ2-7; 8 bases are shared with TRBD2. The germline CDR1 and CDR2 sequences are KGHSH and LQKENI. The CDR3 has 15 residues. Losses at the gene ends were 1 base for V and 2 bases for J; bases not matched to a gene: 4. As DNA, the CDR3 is TGTGCCAGCTCACCACGGGGCGGGGGGCCCTACGAGCAGTACTTC. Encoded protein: CASSPRGGGPYEQYF.

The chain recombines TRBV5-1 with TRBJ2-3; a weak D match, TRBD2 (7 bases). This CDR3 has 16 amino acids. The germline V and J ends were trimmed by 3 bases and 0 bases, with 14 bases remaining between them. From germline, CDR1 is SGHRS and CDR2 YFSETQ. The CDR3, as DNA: TGCGCCAGCAGCTCACTGCGGGGGCCTAGCACAGATACGCAGTATTTT. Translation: CASSSLRGPSTDTQYF.

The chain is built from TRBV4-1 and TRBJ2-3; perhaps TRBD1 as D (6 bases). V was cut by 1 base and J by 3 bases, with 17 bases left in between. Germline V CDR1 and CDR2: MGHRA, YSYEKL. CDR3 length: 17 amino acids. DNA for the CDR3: TGCGCCAGCAGCCAAGCAGGACAGAGGGCTGGGACAGATACGCAGTATTTT. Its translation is CASSQAGQRAGTDTQYF.

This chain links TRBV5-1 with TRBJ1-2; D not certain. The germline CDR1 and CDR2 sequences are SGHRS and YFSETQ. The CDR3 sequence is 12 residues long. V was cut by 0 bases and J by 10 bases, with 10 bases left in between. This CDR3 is CASSLELGAYTF. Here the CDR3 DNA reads TGCGCCAGCAGCTTGGAACTGGGCGCCTACACCTTC.

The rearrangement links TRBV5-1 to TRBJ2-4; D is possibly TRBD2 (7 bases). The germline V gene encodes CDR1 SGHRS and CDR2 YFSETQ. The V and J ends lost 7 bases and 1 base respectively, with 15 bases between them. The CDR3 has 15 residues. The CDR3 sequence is CASSGGLRAKNIQYF. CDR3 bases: TGCGCCAGCTCCGGGGGGCTGAGGGCCAAAAACATTCAGTACTTC.

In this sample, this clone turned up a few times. This chain's CDR3 is CASSLEWSSGGLQYF. CDR3 nucleotides: TGTGCCAGCAGCTTAGAGTGGAGTAGCGGGGGCCTGCAGTACTTC. This rearrangement joins TRBV7-2 to TRBJ2-5; 9 bases line up with TRBD2. The CDR3 is 15 residues long. Trimming cost V 1 base and J 11 bases; bases outside gene matches: 11. Germline CDR1 SGHTA, CDR2 FQGNSA. Full variable domain (remainder filled in from reference TRBV7-2 and TRBJ2-5): GAGVSQSPSNKVTEKGKDVELRCDPISGHTALYWYRQSLGQGLEFLIYFQGNSAPDKSGLPSDRFSAERTGGSVSTLTIQRTQQEDSAVYLCASSLEWSSGGLQYFGPGTRLLVL.

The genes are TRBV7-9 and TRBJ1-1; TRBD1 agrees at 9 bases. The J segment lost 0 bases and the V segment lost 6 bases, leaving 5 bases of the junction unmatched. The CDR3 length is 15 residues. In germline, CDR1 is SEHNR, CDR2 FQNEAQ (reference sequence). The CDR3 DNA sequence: TGTGCCAGCAGTCCAGGACAGGGGATGAACACTGAAGCTTTCTTT. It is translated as CASSPGQGMNTEAFF. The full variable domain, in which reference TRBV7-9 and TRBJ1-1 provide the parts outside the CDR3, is DTGVSQNPRHKITKRGQNVTFRCDPISEHNRLYWYRQTLGQGPEFLTYFQNEAQLEKSRLLSDRFSAERPKGSFSTLEIQRTEQGDSAMYLCASSPGQGMNTEAFFGQGTRLTVV.

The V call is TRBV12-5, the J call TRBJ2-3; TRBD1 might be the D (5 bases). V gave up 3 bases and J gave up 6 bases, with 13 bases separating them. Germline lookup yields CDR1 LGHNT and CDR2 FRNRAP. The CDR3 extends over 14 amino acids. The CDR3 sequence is CASGFPQGGDTQYF. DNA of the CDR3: TGTGCTAGTGGTTTCCCGCAGGGTGGGGATACGCAGTATTTT.

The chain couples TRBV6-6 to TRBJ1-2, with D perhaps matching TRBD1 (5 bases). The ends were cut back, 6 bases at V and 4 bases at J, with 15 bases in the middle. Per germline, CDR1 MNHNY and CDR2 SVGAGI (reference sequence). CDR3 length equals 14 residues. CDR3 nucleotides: TGTGCCAGCAGCCCTGGACAAAGATTCTATGGCTACACCTTC. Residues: CASSPGQRFYGYTF.

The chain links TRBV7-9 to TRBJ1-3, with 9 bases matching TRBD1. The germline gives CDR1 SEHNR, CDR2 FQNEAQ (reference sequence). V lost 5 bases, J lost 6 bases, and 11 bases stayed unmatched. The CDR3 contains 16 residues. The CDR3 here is CASSMLSGTGINTIYF. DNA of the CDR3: TGTGCCAGCAGCATGCTATCCGGGACAGGGATAAACACCATATATTTT.

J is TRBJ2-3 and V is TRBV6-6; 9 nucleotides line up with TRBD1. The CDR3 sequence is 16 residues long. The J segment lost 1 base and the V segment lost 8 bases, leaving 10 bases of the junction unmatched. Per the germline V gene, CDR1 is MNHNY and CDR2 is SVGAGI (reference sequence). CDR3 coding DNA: TGTGCCAGCGGGGACAGGGTTGTAGTTCGCACAGATACGCAGTATTTT. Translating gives CASGDRVVVRTDTQYF.

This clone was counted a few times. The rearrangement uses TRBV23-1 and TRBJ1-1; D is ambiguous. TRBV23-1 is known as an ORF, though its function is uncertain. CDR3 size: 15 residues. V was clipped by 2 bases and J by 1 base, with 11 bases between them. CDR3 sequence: CASSQPDKRNTEAFF. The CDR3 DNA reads TGCGCCAGCAGTCAACCCGACAAAAGGAACACTGAAGCTTTCTTT.

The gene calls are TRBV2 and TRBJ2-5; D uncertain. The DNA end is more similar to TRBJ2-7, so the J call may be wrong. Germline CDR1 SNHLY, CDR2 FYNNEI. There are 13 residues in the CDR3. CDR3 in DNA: TGTGCCAGCCTCCCACCTAGCTCCTACGAGCAGTACTTC. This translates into CASLPPSSYEQYF.

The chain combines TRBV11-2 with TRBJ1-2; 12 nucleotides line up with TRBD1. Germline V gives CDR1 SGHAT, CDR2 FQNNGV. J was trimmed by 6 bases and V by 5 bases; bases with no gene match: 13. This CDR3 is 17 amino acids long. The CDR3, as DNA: TGTGCCAGCAGCCGCCACCCCGGGGACAGGGGGCTAAATGGCTACACCTTC. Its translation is CASSRHPGDRGLNGYTF.

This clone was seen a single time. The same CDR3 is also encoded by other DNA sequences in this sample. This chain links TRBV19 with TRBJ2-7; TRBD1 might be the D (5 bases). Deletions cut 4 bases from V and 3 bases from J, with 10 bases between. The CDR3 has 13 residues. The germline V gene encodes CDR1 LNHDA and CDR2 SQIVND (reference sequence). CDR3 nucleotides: TGTGCCAGTAGTAGGGGCCTAAACTACGAGCAGTACTTC. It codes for CASSRGLNYEQYF.

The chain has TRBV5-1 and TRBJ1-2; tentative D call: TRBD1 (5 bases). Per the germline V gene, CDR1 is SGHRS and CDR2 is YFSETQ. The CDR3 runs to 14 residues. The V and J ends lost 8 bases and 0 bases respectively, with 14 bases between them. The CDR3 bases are TGCGCCAGTAAAACGGAGACAGCTAACTATGGCTACACCTTC. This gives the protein CASKTETANYGYTF.

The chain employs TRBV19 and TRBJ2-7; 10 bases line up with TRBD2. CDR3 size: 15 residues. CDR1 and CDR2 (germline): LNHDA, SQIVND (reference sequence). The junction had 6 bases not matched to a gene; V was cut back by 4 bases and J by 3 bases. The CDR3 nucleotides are TGTGCCAGTAGTAAAACTAGCGGGGCCGTCTACGAGCAGTACTTC. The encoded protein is CASSKTSGAVYEQYF.

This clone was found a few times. The CDR3 bases are TGTGCCAGCTCACCGGCCGGGGATCGGTACGAGCAGTACTTC. Protein product: CASSPAGDRYEQYF. The chain links TRBV18 to TRBJ2-7, with D maybe TRBD2 (5 bases). The ends were cut back, 3 bases at V and 4 bases at J, with 13 bases in the middle. Germline CDR1 is KGHSH and CDR2 is LQKENI. This CDR3 spans 14 amino acids.

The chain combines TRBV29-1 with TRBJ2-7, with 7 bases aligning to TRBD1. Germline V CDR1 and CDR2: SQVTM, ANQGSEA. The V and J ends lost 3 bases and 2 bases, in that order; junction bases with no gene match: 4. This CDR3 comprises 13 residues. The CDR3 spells CSVETGRTYEQYF. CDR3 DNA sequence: TGCAGCGTTGAGACAGGGCGTACCTACGAGCAGTACTTC.

The DNA for the CDR3 is TGTGCCAGCAGCTCCAACAGGGCAACTAATGAAAAACTGTTTTTT. Its protein is CASSSNRATNEKLFF. The rearrangement links TRBV9 to TRBJ1-4, with D possibly being TRBD1 (6 bases). The CDR3 covers 15 residues. CDR1 is SGDLS and CDR2 is YYNGEE in the germline V gene. V shed 4 bases and J shed 0 bases, with 10 bases lying between them.

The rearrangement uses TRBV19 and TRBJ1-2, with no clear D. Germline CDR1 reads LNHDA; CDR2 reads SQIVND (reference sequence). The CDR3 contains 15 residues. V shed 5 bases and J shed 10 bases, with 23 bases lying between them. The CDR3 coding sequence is TGTGCCAGTAGTCCGCGAGAGGGTCTGCACCTCGTCTACACCTTC. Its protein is CASSPREGLHLVYTF.

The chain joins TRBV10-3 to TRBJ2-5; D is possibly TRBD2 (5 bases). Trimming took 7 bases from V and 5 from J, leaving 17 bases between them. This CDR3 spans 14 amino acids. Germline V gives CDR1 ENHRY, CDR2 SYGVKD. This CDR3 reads CAINGGLGWETQYF. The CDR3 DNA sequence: TGTGCCATCAATGGAGGTCTCGGGTGGGAGACCCAGTACTTC.

The DNA of the CDR3 is TGCGCCAGCAGAGAGTACAATGAGCAGTTCTTC. This gives the protein CASREYNEQFF. J is TRBJ2-1 and V is TRBV5-1; no definite D call. The ends were cut back, 5 bases at V and 4 bases at J, with 4 bases in the middle. The CDR3 consists of 11 residues. Germline CDR1 and CDR2: SGHRS and YFSETQ.